The present entry profiles one TCR beta chain with its context. These data originate in a study of blood T cell repertoires in COVID-19. About the study: From T cells, B-cell-depleted T cells, or PBMCs came the material, which was cDNA or gDNA.

Per the study methods: From reference gene primer amplification, estimates of nucleated cell counts were derived. Clones were read by immunoSEQ multiplex PCR, and TCRdb kept only the in-frame ones, dropping some. V and J calls and clone size are given by that table; D and trimming were obtained from the DNA. The sample carries about 7,300 clones, more than 80% recorded once. Material for sequencing was peripheral blood. This TCR was recovered from a human donor with active COVID-19. The donor label of this sample is uncertain.

CDR3 DNA sequence: TGCGCCAGCAGCTTGGAAGGCAGGGGGACTGAAGCTTTCTTT. Translating it yields CASSLEGRGTEAFF. The chain has TRBV5-1 and TRBJ1-1; TRBD1 agrees at 7 bases. Germline CDR1 and CDR2: SGHRS and YFSETQ. The trim removed 0 bases at V and 5 bases at J, leaving 4 bases unmatched. This CDR3 contains 14 residues.